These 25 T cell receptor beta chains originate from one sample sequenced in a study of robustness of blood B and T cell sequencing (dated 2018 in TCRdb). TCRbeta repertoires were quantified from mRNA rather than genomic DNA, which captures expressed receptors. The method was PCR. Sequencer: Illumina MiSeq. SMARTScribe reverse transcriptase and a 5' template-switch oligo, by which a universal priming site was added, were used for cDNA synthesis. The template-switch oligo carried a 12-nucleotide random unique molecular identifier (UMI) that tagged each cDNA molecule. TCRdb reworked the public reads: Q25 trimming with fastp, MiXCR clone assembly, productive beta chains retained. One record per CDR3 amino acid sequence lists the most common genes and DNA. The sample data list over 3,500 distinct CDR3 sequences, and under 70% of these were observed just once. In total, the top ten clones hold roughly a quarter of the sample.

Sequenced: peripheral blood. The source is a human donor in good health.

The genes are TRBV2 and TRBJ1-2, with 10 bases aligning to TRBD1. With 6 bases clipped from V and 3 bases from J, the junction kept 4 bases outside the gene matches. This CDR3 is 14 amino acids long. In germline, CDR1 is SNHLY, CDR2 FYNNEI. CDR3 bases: TGTGCCAGCAGGGGGGACAGGGGTGACTATGGCTACACCTTC. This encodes CASRGDRGDYGYTF.

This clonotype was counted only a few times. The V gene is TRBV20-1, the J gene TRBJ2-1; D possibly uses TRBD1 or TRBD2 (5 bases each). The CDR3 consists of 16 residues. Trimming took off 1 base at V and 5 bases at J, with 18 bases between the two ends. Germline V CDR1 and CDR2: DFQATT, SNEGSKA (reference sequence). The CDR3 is CSARAPWSRENNEQFF. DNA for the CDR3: TGCAGTGCTAGAGCCCCATGGAGCAGGGAGAACAATGAGCAGTTCTTC.

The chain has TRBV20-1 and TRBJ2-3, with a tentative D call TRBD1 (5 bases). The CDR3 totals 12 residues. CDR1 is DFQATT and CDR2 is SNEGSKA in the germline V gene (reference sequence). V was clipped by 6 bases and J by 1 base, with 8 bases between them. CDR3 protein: CSAGRRTDTQYF. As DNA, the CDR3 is TGCAGTGCGGGGCGGCGCACAGATACGCAGTATTTT.

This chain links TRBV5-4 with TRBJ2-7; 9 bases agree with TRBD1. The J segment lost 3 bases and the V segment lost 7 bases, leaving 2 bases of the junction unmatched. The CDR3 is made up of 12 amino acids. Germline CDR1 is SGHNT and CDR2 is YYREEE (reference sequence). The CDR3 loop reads CASGTGNYEQYF. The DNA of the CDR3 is TGTGCCAGCGGGACAGGGAACTACGAGCAGTACTTC.

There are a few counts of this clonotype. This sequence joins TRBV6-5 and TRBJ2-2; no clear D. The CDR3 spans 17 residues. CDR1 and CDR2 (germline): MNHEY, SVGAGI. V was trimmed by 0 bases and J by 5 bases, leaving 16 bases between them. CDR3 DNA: TGTGCCAGCAGTTACTCATCACCCGGGTTCGAAACCGGGGAGCTGTTTTTT. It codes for CASSYSSPGFETGELFF.

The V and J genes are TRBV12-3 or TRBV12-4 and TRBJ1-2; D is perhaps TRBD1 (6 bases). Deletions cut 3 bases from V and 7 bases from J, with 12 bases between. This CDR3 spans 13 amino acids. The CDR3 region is CASSFRTDLGYTF. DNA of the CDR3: TGTGCCAGCAGTTTCCGGACAGACCTTGGCTACACCTTC.

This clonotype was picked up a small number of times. This chain's CDR3 is CASSSHRDPAYEQYF. The CDR3 region has the DNA TGTGCCAGCAGCTCACACCGGGACCCAGCCTACGAGCAGTACTTC. The chain combines TRBV7-9 with TRBJ2-7; TRBD1 or TRBD2 may be the D gene (5 bases each). The V gene's germline CDR1 is SEHNR and CDR2 FQNEAQ (reference sequence). V was trimmed by 4 bases and J by 2 bases, leaving 15 bases between them. CDR3 length equals 15 residues.

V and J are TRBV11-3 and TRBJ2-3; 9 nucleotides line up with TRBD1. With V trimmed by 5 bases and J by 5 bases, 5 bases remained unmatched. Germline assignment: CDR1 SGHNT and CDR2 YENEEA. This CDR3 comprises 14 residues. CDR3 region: CASSRTGALDTQYF. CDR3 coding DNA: TGTGCCAGCAGCAGGACAGGGGCCTTAGATACGCAGTATTTT.

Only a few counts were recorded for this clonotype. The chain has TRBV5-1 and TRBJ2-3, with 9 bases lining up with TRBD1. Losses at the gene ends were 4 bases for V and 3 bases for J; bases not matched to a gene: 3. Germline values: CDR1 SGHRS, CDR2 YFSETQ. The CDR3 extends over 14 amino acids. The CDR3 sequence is CASSRDRVTDTQYF. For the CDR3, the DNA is TGCGCCAGCAGCCGGGACAGGGTGACAGATACGCAGTATTTT.

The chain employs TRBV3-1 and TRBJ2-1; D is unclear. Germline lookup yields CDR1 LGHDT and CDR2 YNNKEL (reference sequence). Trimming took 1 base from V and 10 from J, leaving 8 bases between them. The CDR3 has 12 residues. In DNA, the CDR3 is TGTGCCAGCAGCCAAGCGGTGGGGGAGCAGTTCTTC. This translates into CASSQAVGEQFF.

DNA for the CDR3: TGTGCCTGGAGTGTAAAGGCTTCCACCGGGGAGCTGTTTTTT. The encoded protein is CAWSVKASTGELFF. The chain recombines TRBV30 with TRBJ2-2; no definite D call. Germline V lookup: CDR1 GTSNPN, CDR2 SVGIG (reference sequence). The V and J ends lost 0 bases and 4 bases respectively, with 9 bases between them. The CDR3 has 14 residues.

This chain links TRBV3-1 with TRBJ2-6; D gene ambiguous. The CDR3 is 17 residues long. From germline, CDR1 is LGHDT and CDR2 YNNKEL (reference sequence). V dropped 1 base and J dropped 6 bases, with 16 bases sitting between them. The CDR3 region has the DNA TGTGCCAGCAGCCAAGTTATAGCAGGTCCTTTGGCCAACGTCCTGACTTTC. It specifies CASSQVIAGPLANVLTF.

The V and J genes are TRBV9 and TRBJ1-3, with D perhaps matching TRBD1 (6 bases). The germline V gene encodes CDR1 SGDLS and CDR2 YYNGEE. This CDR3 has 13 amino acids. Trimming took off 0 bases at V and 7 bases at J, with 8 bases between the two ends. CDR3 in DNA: TGTGCCAGCAGCGTAGCCAGGGGCAACACCATATATTTT. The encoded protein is CASSVARGNTIYF.

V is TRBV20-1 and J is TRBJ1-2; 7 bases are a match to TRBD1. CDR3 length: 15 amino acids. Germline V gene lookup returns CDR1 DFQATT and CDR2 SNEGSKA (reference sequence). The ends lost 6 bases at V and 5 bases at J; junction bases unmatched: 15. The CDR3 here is CSADDPGQSLYGYTF. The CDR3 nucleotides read TGCAGTGCGGACGATCCGGGACAGAGCCTATATGGCTACACCTTC.

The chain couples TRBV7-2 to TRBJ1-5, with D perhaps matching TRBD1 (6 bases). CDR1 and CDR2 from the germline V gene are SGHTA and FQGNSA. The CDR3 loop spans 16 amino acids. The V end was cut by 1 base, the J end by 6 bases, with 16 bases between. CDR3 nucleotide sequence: TGTGCCAGCAGCTTAGGGGGGGCGGGGTGGTTTCAGCCCCAGCATTTT. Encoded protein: CASSLGGAGWFQPQHF.

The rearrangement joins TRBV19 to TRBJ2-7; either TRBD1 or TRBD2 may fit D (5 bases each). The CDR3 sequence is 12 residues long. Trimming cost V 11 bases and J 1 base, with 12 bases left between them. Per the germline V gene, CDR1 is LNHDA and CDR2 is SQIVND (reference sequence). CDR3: CASRGFSYEQYF. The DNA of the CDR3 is TGTGCCTCGAGGGGTTTTTCCTACGAGCAGTACTTC.

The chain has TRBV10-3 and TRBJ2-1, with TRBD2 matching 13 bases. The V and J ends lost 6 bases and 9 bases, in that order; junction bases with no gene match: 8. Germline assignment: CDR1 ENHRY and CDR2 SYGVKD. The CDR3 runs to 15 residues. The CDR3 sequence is CAIRSLAGGPGEQFF. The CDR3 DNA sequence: TGTGCCATCAGGTCACTAGCGGGGGGGCCCGGTGAGCAGTTCTTC.

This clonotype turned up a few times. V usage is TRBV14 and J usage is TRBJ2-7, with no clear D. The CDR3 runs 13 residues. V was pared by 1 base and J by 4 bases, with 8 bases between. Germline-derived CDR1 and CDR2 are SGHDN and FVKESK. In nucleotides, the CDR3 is TGTGCCAGCAGCCAAGGGTCTTCGTACGAGCAGTACTTC. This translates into CASSQGSSYEQYF.

CDR3 bases: TGTGCCAGCAGCGGGACAGGGTCGTATGGCTACACCTTC. Amino acid sequence: CASSGTGSYGYTF. The chain has TRBV9 and TRBJ1-2; TRBD1 matches at 8 bases. Germline CDR1 and CDR2: SGDLS and YYNGEE. The CDR3 loop spans 13 amino acids. J was trimmed by 5 bases and V by 3 bases; bases with no gene match: 3.

CDR3 DNA sequence: TGCGCCAGCAGCCTACTAGCGGGGAGCTCCTACGAGCAGTACTTC. Translating it yields CASSLLAGSSYEQYF. This chain links TRBV5-1 with TRBJ2-7; 10 nucleotides align to TRBD2. The junction had 4 bases not matched to a gene; V was cut back by 4 bases and J by 0 bases. Per the germline V gene, CDR1 is SGHRS and CDR2 is YFSETQ. The CDR3 has 15 amino acids.

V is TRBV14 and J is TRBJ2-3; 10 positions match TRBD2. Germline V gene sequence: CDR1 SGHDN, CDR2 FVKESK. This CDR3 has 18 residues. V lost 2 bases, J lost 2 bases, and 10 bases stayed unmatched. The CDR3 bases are TGTGCCAGCAGCCAACTTCGGGCTAGCGGGGGAGTCACAGATACGCAGTATTTT. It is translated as CASSQLRASGGVTDTQYF.

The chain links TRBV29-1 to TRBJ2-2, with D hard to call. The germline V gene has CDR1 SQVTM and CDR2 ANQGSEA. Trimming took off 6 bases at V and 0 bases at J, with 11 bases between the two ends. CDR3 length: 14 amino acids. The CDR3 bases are TGCAGCGTAGCCACGGCAGCGAACACCGGGGAGCTGTTTTTT. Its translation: CSVATAANTGELFF.

CDR3 in DNA: TGCGCCAGCAGCCCTGAACCAACCTACGAGCAGTACTTC. Protein product: CASSPEPTYEQYF. The rearrangement links TRBV5-1 to TRBJ2-7; D uncertain. The CDR3 contains 13 residues. CDR1 is SGHRS, CDR2 YFSETQ, per germline. Trimming removed 4 bases from V and 2 bases from J, with 10 bases in between.

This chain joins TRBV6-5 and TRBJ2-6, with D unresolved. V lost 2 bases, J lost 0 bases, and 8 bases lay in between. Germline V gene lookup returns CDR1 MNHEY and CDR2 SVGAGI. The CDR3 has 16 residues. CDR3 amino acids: CASSYATDSGANVLTF. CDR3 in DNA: TGTGCCAGCAGTTACGCCACAGACTCTGGGGCCAACGTCCTGACTTTC.

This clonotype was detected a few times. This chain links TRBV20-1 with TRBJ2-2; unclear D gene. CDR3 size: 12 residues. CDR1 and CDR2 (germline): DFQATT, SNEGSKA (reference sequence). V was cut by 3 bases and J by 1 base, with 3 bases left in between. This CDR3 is CSARENTGELFF. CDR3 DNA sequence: TGCAGTGCTAGGGAGAACACCGGGGAGCTGTTTTTT.